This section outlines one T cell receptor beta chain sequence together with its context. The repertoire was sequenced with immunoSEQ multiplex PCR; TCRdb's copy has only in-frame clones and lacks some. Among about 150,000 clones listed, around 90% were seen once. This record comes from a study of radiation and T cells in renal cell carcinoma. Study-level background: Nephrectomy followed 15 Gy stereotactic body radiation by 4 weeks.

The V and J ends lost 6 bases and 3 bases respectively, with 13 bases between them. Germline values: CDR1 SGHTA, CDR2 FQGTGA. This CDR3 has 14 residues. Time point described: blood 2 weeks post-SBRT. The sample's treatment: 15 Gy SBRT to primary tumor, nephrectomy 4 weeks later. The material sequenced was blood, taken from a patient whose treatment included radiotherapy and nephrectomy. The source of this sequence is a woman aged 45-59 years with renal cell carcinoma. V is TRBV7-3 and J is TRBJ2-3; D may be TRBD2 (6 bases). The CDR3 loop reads CASSHGAGTDTQYF. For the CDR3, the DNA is TGTGCCAGCAGTCATGGTGCGGGAACAGATACGCAGTATTTT. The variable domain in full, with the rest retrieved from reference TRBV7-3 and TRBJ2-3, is GAGVSQTPSNKVTEKGKYVELRCDPISGHTALYWYRQSLGQGPEFLIYFQGTGAADDSGLPNDRFFAVRPEGSVSTLKIQRTERGDSAVYLCASSHGAGTDTQYFGPGTRLTVL.